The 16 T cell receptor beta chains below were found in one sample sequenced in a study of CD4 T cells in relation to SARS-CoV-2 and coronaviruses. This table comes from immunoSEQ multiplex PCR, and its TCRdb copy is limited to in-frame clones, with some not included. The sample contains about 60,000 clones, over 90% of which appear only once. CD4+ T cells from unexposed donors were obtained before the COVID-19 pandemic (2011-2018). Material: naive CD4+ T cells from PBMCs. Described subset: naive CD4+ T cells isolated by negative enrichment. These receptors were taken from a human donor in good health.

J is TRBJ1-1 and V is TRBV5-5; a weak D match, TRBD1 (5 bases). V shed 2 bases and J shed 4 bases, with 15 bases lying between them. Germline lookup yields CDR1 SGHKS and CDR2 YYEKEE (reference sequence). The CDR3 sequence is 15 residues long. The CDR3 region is CASSFGGGPATEAFF. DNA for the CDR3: TGTGCCAGCAGCTTTGGGGGAGGTCCCGCCACTGAAGCTTTCTTT.

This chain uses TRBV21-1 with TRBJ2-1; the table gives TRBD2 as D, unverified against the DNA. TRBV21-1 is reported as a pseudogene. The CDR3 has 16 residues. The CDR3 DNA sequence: TGTGCCAGCAGCAAAAATCCTGGCGGGAGTTTCAATGAGCAGTTCTTC. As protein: CASSKNPGGSFNEQFF.

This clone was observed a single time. The CDR3 bases are TGTGCCAGCAGTGAAGGAAGAATGAACACTGAAGCTTTCTTT. Translating it yields CASSEGRMNTEAFF. The chain carries TRBV2 and TRBJ1-1; D not certain. The CDR3 is 14 amino acids. CDR1 SNHLY and CDR2 FYNNEI come from the germline V gene. V shed 1 base and J shed 0 bases, with 6 bases lying between them. Full variable domain (rest looked up from reference TRBV2 and TRBJ1-1): EPEVTQTPSHQVTQMGQEVILRCVPISNHLYFYWYRQILGQKVEFLVSFYNNEISEKSEIFDDQFSVERPDGSNFTLKIRSTKLEDSAMYFCASSEGRMNTEAFFGQGTRLTVV.

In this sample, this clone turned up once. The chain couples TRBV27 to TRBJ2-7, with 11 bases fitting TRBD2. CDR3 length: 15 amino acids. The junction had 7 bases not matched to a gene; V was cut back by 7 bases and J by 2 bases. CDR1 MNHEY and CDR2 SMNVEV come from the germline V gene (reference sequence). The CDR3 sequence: CASTSVAGGPYEQYF. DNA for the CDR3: TGTGCCAGCACGTCCGTAGCGGGAGGGCCCTACGAGCAGTACTTC.

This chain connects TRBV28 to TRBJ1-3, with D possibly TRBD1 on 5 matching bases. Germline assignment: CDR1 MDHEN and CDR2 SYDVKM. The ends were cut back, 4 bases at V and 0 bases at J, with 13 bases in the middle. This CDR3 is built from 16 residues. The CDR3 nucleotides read TGTGCCAGCAGTTCTACGACAGCTACCTCTGGAAACACCATATATTTT. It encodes CASSSTTATSGNTIYF.

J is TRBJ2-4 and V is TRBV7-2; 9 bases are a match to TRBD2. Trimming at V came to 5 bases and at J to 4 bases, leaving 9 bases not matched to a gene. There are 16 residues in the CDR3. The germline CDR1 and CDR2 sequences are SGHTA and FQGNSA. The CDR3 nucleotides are TGTGCCAGCAGCCCCACGGGTGCGGGAGGGAAAAACATTCAGTACTTC. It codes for CASSPTGAGGKNIQYF.

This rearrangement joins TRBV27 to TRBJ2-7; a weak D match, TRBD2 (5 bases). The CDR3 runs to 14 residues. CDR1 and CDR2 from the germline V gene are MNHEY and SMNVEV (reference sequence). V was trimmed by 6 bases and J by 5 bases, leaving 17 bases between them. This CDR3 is CASSNLGSYHEQYF. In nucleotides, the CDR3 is TGTGCCAGCAGCAATTTGGGGAGCTACCACGAGCAGTACTTC.

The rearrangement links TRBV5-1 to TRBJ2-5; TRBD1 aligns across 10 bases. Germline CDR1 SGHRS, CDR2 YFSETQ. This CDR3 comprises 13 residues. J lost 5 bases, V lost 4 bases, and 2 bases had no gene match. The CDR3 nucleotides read TGCGCCAGCAGCGCGGGACAGGGGGAGACCCAGTACTTC. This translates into CASSAGQGETQYF.

The CDR3 loop is CASSFRGLNTEAFF. CDR3 in DNA: TGTGCCAGCAGCTTCCGGGGATTGAACACTGAAGCTTTCTTT. This rearrangement joins TRBV9 to TRBJ1-1; D unclear. The CDR3 is 14 amino acids. V shed 4 bases and J shed 0 bases, with 10 bases lying between them. CDR1 and CDR2 from the germline V gene are SGDLS and YYNGEE.

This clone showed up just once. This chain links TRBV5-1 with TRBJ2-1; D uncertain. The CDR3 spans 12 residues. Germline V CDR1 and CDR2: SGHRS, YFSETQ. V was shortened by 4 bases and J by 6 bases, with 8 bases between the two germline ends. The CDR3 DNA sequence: TGCGCCAGCAGCACTGTGGGCAATGAGCAGTTCTTC. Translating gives CASSTVGNEQFF.

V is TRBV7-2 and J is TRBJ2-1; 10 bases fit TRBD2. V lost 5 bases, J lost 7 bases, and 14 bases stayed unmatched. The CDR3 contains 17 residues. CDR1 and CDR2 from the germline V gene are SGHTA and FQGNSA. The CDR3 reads CASSQVGLAGVENEQFF. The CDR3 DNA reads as TGTGCCAGCAGCCAAGTTGGGCTAGCGGGAGTCGAGAATGAGCAGTTCTTC.

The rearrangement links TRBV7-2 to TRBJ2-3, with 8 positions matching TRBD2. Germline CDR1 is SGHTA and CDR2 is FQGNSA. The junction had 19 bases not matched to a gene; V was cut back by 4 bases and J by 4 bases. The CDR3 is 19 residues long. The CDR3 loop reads CASSSRDSGNHAGADTQYF. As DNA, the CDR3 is TGTGCCAGCAGCTCCCGGGATAGCGGGAACCACGCTGGGGCAGATACGCAGTATTTT.

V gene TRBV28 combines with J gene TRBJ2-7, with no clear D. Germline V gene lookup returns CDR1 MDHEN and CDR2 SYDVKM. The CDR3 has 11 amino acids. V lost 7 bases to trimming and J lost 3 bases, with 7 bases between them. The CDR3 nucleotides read TGTGCCAGCACTTTGGGCTACGAGCAGTACTTC. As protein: CASTLGYEQYF.

The CDR3: CASSSGGAGQETQYF. Here the CDR3 DNA reads TGCGCCAGCAGCTCCGGGGGCGCGGGTCAAGAGACCCAGTACTTC. J is TRBJ2-5 and V is TRBV5-1; the D gene could be TRBD1 or TRBD2 (6 bases each). Germline-derived CDR1 and CDR2 are SGHRS and YFSETQ. V lost 3 bases to trimming and J lost 2 bases, with 14 bases between them. This CDR3 comprises 15 residues. The variable domain in full, with the rest retrieved from reference TRBV5-1 and TRBJ2-5, is KAGVTQTPRYLIKTRGQQVTLSCSPISGHRSVSWYQQTPGQGLQFLFEYFSETQRNKGNFPGRFSGRQFSNSRSEMNVSTLELGDSALYLCASSSGGAGQETQYFGPGTRLLVL.

CDR3 sequence reads: CASSESSGSGSPWDTQYF. The CDR3 DNA follows: TGTGCCAGCAGTGAGAGTAGTGGTAGCGGGAGCCCCTGGGATACGCAGTATTTT. The V and J genes are TRBV6-1 and TRBJ2-3; 9 nucleotides line up with TRBD2. J was trimmed by 6 bases and V by 3 bases; bases with no gene match: 16. This CDR3 has 18 residues. Germline CDR1 and CDR2: MNHNS and SASEGT.

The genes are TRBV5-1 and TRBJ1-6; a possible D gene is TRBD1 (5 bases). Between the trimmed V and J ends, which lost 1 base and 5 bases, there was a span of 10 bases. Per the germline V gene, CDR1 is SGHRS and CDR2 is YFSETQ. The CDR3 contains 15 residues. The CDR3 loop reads CASSLSGPNNSPLHF. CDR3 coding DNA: TGCGCCAGCAGCTTGTCGGGACCCAATAATTCACCCCTCCACTTT.